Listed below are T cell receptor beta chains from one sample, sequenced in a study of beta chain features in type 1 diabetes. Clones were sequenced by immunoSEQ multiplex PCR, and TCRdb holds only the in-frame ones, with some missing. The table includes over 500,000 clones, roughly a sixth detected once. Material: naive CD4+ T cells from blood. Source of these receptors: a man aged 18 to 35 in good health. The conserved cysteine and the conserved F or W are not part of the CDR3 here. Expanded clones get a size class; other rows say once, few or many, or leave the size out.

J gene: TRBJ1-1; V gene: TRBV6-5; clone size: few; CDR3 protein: ASSYRAGGDTEAF
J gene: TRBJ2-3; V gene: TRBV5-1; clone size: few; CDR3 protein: ASSSTSTDTQY
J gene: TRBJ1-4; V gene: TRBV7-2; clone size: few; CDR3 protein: ASSLTQGTNEKLF
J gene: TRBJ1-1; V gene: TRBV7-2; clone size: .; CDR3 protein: ASTPGGLGGTEAF
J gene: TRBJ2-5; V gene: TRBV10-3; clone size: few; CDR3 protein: ATKQAQQETQY
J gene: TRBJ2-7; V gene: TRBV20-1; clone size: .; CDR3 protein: SGKQGYEQY
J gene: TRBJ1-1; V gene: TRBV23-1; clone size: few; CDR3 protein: ASSQSDRGWDRAF
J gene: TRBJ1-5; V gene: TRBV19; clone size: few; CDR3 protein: ASSRAVYSNQPQH
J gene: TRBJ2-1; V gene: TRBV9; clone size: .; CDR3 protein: ASSVAGLESNEQF
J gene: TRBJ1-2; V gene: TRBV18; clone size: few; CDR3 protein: ASSPDGYGYT
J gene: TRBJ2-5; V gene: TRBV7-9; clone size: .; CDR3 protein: ASSKQGPRQETQY
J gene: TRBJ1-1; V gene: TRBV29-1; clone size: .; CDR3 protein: SVGMGKSRGTEAF
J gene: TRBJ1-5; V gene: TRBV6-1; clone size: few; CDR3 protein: ASSDREGNQPQH
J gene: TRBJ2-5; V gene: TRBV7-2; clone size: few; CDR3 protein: ASSLMRGQETQY
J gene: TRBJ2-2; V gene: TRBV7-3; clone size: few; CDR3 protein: ASSPGTRELF
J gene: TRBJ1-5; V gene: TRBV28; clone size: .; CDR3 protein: ASSLFPELYSNQPQH
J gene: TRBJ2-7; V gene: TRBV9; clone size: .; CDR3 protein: ASTPTGRY
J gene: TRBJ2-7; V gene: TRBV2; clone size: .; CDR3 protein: ASSPPGLAYAEY
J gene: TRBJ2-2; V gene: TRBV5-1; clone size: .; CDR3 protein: ASSLMAGVGTGELF
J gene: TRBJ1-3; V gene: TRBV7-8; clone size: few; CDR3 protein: ASKGAGNTIY
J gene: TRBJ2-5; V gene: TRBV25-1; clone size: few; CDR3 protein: ASSKGQSQETQY
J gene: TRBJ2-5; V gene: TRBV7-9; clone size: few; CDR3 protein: ASSLFPNPGQQKESQY
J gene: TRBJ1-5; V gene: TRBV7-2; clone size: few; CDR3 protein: ASSFGTVNQPQH
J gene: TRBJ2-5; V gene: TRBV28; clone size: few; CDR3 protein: ASAQETQY
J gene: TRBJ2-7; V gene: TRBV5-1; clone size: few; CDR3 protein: ASSPDRYEQY
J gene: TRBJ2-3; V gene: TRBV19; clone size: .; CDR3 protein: ASSIDRGIQY
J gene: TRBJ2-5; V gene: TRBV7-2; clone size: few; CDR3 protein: ASSLAATQETQY
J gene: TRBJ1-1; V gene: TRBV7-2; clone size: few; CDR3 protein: ASSLQARGRGNTEAF
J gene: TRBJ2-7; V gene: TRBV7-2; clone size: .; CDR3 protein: ASSLKGSGSYEQY
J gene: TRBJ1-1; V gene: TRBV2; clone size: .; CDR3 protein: ASSEGAQGLLTEAF
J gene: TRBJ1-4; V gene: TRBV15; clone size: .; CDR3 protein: AARALFDKEKLF
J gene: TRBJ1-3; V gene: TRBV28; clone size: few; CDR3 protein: ASSFDPGTGNTIY
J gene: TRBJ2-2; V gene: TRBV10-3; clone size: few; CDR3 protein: AIGGGPNTGELF
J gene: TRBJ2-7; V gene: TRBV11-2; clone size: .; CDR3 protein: ASSLERRLSEQY
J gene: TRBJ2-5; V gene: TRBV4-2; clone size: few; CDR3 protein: ASSQGIGGKETQY
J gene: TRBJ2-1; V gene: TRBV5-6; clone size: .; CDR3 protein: ASGTLSNEQF
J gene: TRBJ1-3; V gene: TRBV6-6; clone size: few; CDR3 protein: ASIHSGNTIY
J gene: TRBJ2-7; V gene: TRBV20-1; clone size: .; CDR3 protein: SARVYEQY